What follows describes a single T cell receptor (beta chain). Those who participated ranged in age from roughly 18 to 89 years and resided in 20 to 30 US areas. Self-reported history from a screening survey and questionnaire set each donor's cohort. Source study methods: From reference gene primer amplification, estimates of nucleated cell counts were derived. TCRdb's table, derived via immunoSEQ multiplex PCR, lists solely in-frame clones and lacks some. V and J calls and clone size are copied from that table; D and trimming were computed from the DNA. The sample carries under 200,000 clones, roughly 84% recorded once. The entry originates in a study of blood T cell repertoires in COVID-19. Study background: The study drew acute and convalescent COVID-19 samples from the United States, Italy and Spain.

The CDR3 loop spans 11 amino acids. Deletions cut 9 bases from V and 2 bases from J, with 6 bases between. Germline assignment: CDR1 KGHDR and CDR2 SFDVKD. The sequenced material came from PBMCs or T cells enriched from blood (not recorded which). This chain uses TRBV24-1 with TRBJ1-1, with no clear D. The source is a man aged 55 to 69 who had recovered from COVID-19. DNA of the CDR3: TGTGCCACCTCACACAACACTGAAGCTTTCTTT. This sequence encodes CATSHNTEAFF.